The 11 T cell receptor beta chains below all came from one sample that was sequenced in a study of blood T cell repertoires in COVID-19. Libraries were prepared by immunoSEQ multiplex PCR; TCRdb keeps only in-frame clonotypes and omits some of them. The sample contains under 200,000 clones, more than 75% of which appear only once. Sequences were obtained from peripheral blood. The source is a man between 60 and 70 years old with COVID-19, enrolled during active disease.

The V and J genes are TRBV4-3 and TRBJ1-1; the D gene is possibly TRBD1 (6 bases). This CDR3 is 15 amino acids long. Germline V lookup: CDR1 LGHNA, CDR2 YSLEER. Trimming cost V 0 bases and J 6 bases, with 14 bases left between them. The CDR3 nucleotides read TGCGCCAGCAGCCAAGATCTGATCAGGGGACCTGAAGCTTTCTTT. Amino acid sequence: CASSQDLIRGPEAFF.

This chain uses TRBV7-2 with TRBJ1-1, with 7 nucleotides matching TRBD1. Germline trimming cut 6 bases from V and 0 bases from J; bases unmatched to any gene: 7. The CDR3 extends over 15 amino acids. CDR1 and CDR2 from the germline V gene are SGHTA and FQGNSA. The CDR3 is CASRPQGLLNTEAFF. DNA of the CDR3: TGTGCCAGCAGACCACAGGGGTTGCTGAACACTGAAGCTTTCTTT.

The rearrangement uses TRBV5-5 and TRBJ2-7, with 10 bases that match TRBD2. The junction had 12 bases not matched to a gene; V was cut back by 4 bases and J by 2 bases. The CDR3 consists of 17 residues. Germline V gene data show CDR1 as SGHKS and CDR2 as YYEKEE (reference sequence). CDR3 in amino acids: CASSLRLAGPLTYEQYF. The CDR3 coding sequence is TGTGCCAGCAGCCTCCGACTAGCGGGCCCTCTAACCTACGAGCAGTACTTC. The entire variable domain, with the rest obtained from reference TRBV5-5 and TRBJ2-7, is as follows: DAGVTQSPTHLIKTRGQQVTLRCSPISGHKSVSWYQQVLGQGPQFIFQYYEKEERGRGNFPDRFSARQFPNYSSELNVNALLLGDSALYLCASSLRLAGPLTYEQYFGPGTRLTVT.

The J gene is TRBJ1-2, the V gene TRBV9, with a tentative D call TRBD1 (6 bases). Trimming removed 3 bases from V and 8 bases from J, with 17 bases in between. CDR3 length: 14 amino acids. The V gene's germline CDR1 is SGDLS and CDR2 YYNGEE. The CDR3 DNA is TGTGCCAGCAGCGCACAAACAGGGCTGAGCGGCTACACCTTC. Translation gives CASSAQTGLSGYTF.

The chain couples TRBV7-2 to TRBJ1-4; D is uncertain. V was cut by 1 base and J by 4 bases, with 13 bases left in between. The germline V gene has CDR1 SGHTA and CDR2 FQGNSA. The CDR3 covers 16 residues. CDR3 loop: CASSLGHSAGNEKLFF. Here the CDR3 DNA reads TGTGCCAGCAGCTTAGGTCATTCGGCGGGTAATGAAAAACTGTTTTTT.

This clone was seen a handful of times. The V call is TRBV27, the J call TRBJ1-6; TRBD1 aligns across 11 bases. From germline, CDR1 is MNHEY and CDR2 SMNVEV (reference sequence). The ends lost 5 bases at V and 8 bases at J; junction bases unmatched: 29. This CDR3 has 23 residues. This chain's CDR3 is CASSKNRDRGVFASSSKYSPLHF. The CDR3 DNA reads TGTGCCAGCAGTAAGAACCGGGACAGGGGGGTTTTTGCGAGTTCATCAAAATATTCACCCCTCCACTTT.

This chain joins TRBV7-2 and TRBJ2-1, with 7 bases identical to TRBD2. The V gene's germline CDR1 is SGHTA and CDR2 FQGNSA. The CDR3 is 19 amino acids. Trimming cost V 3 bases and J 8 bases; bases outside gene matches: 22. DNA for the CDR3: TGTGCCAGCAGCTTGTGGGGAGGGATGTTCCGTCGGGGGGACGATGAGCAGTTCTTC. Encoded protein: CASSLWGGMFRRGDDEQFF.

CDR3 nucleotides: TGTGCCAGCAGCCGAGGGGGATCCACCGGGGAGCTGTTTTTT. This codes for CASSRGGSTGELFF. The chain uses TRBV11-3 and TRBJ2-2; D perhaps matches TRBD1 (6 bases). The germline V and J ends were trimmed by 5 bases and 4 bases, with 11 bases remaining between them. The CDR3 has 14 amino acids. The germline V gene has CDR1 SGHNT and CDR2 YENEEA.

The genes are TRBV9 and TRBJ2-7, with TRBD1 matching over 10 bases. V gave up 3 bases and J gave up 4 bases; unmatched junction bases: 4. CDR3 length: 14 amino acids. Germline-derived CDR1 and CDR2 are SGDLS and YYNGEE. CDR3: CASSARTGGYEQYF. The CDR3 bases are TGTGCCAGCAGCGCCCGGACAGGGGGTTACGAGCAGTACTTC. The entire variable domain, with the rest obtained from reference TRBV9 and TRBJ2-7, is as follows: DSGVTQTPKHLITATGQRVTLRCSPRSGDLSVYWYQQSLDQGLQFLIQYYNGEERAKGNILERFSAQQFPDLHSELNLSSLELGDSALYFCASSARTGGYEQYFGPGTRLTVT.

The CDR3 here is CASSLFTGQRAQHF. As DNA, the CDR3 is TGTGCCAGCAGCTTGTTTACCGGTCAGAGGGCCCAGCATTTT. This chain joins TRBV7-2 and TRBJ1-5, with D unclear. V was cut by 3 bases and J by 11 bases, with 17 bases left in between. Germline CDR1 is SGHTA and CDR2 is FQGNSA. This CDR3 comprises 14 residues. The complete variable domain, with remaining parts taken from reference TRBV7-2 and TRBJ1-5, reads GAGVSQSPSNKVTEKGKDVELRCDPISGHTALYWYRQSLGQGLEFLIYFQGNSAPDKSGLPSDRFSAERTGGSVSTLTIQRTQQEDSAVYLCASSLFTGQRAQHFGDGTRLSIL.

Points on this clone: At one end, the junction sequence differs from germline, possibly due to a read error. This rearrangement joins TRBV19 to TRBJ2-2, with TRBD2 matching over 7 bases. The germline gives CDR1 LNHDA, CDR2 SQIVND (reference sequence). CDR3 length: 11 residues. CDR3 nucleotides: TGTGCCAGTAGTATCCAACGGGAGGTGTTTTTT. Encoded protein: CASSIQREVFF.